These 26 T cell receptor beta chains originate from one sample sequenced in a study of T-cell memory formation after mild COVID-19. TCRdb re-called the 5' RACE reads through MiXCR, storing one row per CDR3 protein. Among 100,000 to 150,000 distinct CDR3 sequences listed, 15% to 20% were seen once. The sequenced material came from PBMCs or a T cell subset sorted from them (not recorded which). The receptor set was obtained from an adult woman who had mild COVID-19 (a few samples of this study predate the infection). Cell type and time point are not known.

The chain joins TRBV12-3 or TRBV12-4 to TRBJ2-4; D remains ambiguous. V lost 3 bases to trimming and J lost 0 bases, with 3 bases between them. This CDR3 comprises 13 residues. The CDR3 sequence: CASSFLAKNIQYF. CDR3 coding DNA: TGTGCCAGCAGTTTCTTAGCCAAAAACATTCAGTACTTC.

This clonotype came up many times. The rearrangement links TRBV29-1 to TRBJ1-1; D ambiguous. The germline V gene has CDR1 SQVTM and CDR2 ANQGSEA. The CDR3 extends over 11 amino acids. The germline V and J ends were trimmed by 8 bases and 3 bases, with 10 bases remaining between them. CDR3: CSPGGYTEAFF. The DNA of the CDR3 is TGCAGCCCGGGTGGTTACACTGAAGCTTTCTTT.

This chain uses TRBV24-1 with TRBJ2-5; the D gene could be TRBD1 or TRBD2 (6 bases each). The CDR3 is made up of 13 amino acids. Germline V gene data show CDR1 as KGHDR and CDR2 as SFDVKD. Trimming removed 6 bases from V and 4 bases from J, with 11 bases in between. The CDR3 DNA is TGTGCCACCAGTATGGGGGGCGGAGAGACCCAGTACTTC. As protein: CATSMGGGETQYF.

The chain carries TRBV5-1 and TRBJ2-5; D unclear. This CDR3 is 14 amino acids long. Germline lookup yields CDR1 SGHRS and CDR2 YFSETQ. The V gene lost 0 bases and the J gene lost 3 bases, with 9 bases spanning the gap. For the CDR3, the DNA is TGCGCCAGCAGCTTGGAGGATGGGGAAGAGACCCAGTACTTC. It translates to CASSLEDGEETQYF.

This clonotype turned up a few times. V gene TRBV24-1 combines with J gene TRBJ2-7; D is unresolved. The CDR3 totals 13 residues. Trimming took off 4 bases at V and 2 bases at J, with 8 bases between the two ends. The germline V gene encodes CDR1 KGHDR and CDR2 SFDVKD. As DNA, the CDR3 is TGTGCCACCAGTGACGCTGCTACCTACGAGCAGTACTTC. This encodes CATSDAATYEQYF.

This clonotype was seen more than once but under ten times. The V gene is TRBV5-6, the J gene TRBJ2-7, with unresolved D. The CDR3 has 14 amino acids. Looked up from germline, CDR1 is SGHDT and CDR2 is YYEEEE. Trimming removed 1 base at V and 2 bases at J, with 10 bases between. CDR3 amino acids: CASSLTLQTYEQYF. CDR3 bases: TGTGCCAGCAGCTTGACCCTACAGACCTACGAGCAGTACTTC. Variable domain in full (rest from reference TRBV5-6 and TRBJ2-7): DAGVTQSPTHLIKTRGQQVTLRCSPKSGHDTVSWYQQALGQGPQFIFQYYEEEERQRGNFPDRFSGHQFPNYSSELNVNALLLGDSALYLCASSLTLQTYEQYFGPGTRLTVT.

This clonotype showed up just a few times. J is TRBJ2-7 and V is TRBV11-2; D not resolved. CDR1 and CDR2 (germline): SGHAT, FQNNGV. CDR3 length: 13 residues. Between the trimmed V and J ends, which lost 5 bases and 2 bases, there was a span of 10 bases. The DNA for the CDR3 is TGTGCCAGCAGCCGATCGGACGCCTACGAGCAGTACTTC. It specifies CASSRSDAYEQYF. Full variable domain (remainder filled in from reference TRBV11-2 and TRBJ2-7): EAGVAQSPRYKIIEKRQSVAFWCNPISGHATLYWYQQILGQGPKLLIQFQNNGVVDDSQLPKDRFSAERLKGVDSTLKIQPAKLEDSAVYLCASSRSDAYEQYFGPGTRLTVT.

The gene calls are TRBV27 and TRBJ2-2, with a possible D match to TRBD1 (6 bases). The CDR3 is 16 residues long. The germline V and J ends were trimmed by 5 bases and 2 bases, with 15 bases remaining between them. Per the germline V gene, CDR1 is MNHEY and CDR2 is SMNVEV (reference sequence). Here the CDR3 reads CASSPQGTTNTGELFF. The CDR3 DNA sequence: TGTGCCAGCAGTCCGCAAGGGACAACTAACACCGGGGAGCTGTTTTTT.

J is TRBJ2-7 and V is TRBV25-1, with D possibly matching TRBD1 (6 bases). CDR3 length: 13 residues. V lost 8 bases and J 1 base, leaving 12 bases between the germline ends. Germline V lookup: CDR1 MGHDK, CDR2 SYGVNS. The CDR3 DNA sequence: TGTGCCAGCTCCTACAGGGCATCCTACGAGCAGTACTTC. This sequence encodes CASSYRASYEQYF.

This clonotype appeared a few times. V gene TRBV9 combines with J gene TRBJ2-1, with a tentative D call TRBD2 (6 bases). Germline assignment: CDR1 SGDLS and CDR2 YYNGEE. The germline V and J ends were trimmed by 4 bases and 7 bases, with 27 bases remaining between them. CDR3 size: 18 residues. The CDR3 here is CASSTRRTLRETWNEQFF. CDR3 DNA sequence: TGTGCCAGCAGCACCCGGAGAACGTTACGGGAGACTTGGAATGAGCAGTTCTTC. Supplemented by reference TRBV9 and TRBJ2-1, the full variable domain reads DSGVTQTPKHLITATGQRVTLRCSPRSGDLSVYWYQQSLDQGLQFLIQYYNGEERAKGNILERFSAQQFPDLHSELNLSSLELGDSALYFCASSTRRTLRETWNEQFFGPGTRLTVL.

This clonotype was seen a few times. V and J are TRBV7-2 and TRBJ1-3; D call uncertain. The CDR3 runs to 15 residues. The germline V and J ends were trimmed by 5 bases and 3 bases, with 14 bases remaining between them. Germline V gene sequence: CDR1 SGHTA, CDR2 FQGNSA. The CDR3 DNA is TGTGCCAGCAGCCCAGGACGGCTAAATGGAAACACCATATATTTT. Translation gives CASSPGRLNGNTIYF.

The sample holds a few counts of this clonotype. This chain links TRBV14 with TRBJ2-1; possible D gene TRBD2, 5 bases. The germline V gene encodes CDR1 SGHDN and CDR2 FVKESK. V was trimmed by 4 bases and J by 4 bases, leaving 8 bases between them. CDR3 length equals 13 residues. As DNA, the CDR3 is TGTGCCAGCAGCCCAGAGCGGTACAATGAGCAGTTCTTC. It translates to CASSPERYNEQFF.

This clonotype was counted between two and nine times. This chain connects TRBV11-2 to TRBJ2-1; 11 bases are a match to TRBD2. Germline CDR1 SGHAT, CDR2 FQNNGV. The CDR3 runs 15 residues. V gave up 5 bases and J gave up 9 bases; unmatched junction bases: 9. CDR3 nucleotides: TGTGCCAGCAGCCCTCAGCTACTAGCGGGAGTTGAGCAGTTCTTC. This sequence encodes CASSPQLLAGVEQFF.

This clonotype turned up a few times. The J gene is TRBJ2-3, the V gene TRBV7-9, with D tentatively TRBD2 (6 bases). V was shortened by 5 bases and J by 4 bases, with 19 bases between the two germline ends. CDR1 is SEHNR and CDR2 is FQNEAQ in the germline V gene (reference sequence). This CDR3 contains 16 residues. The CDR3 region is CASSPWWRERSDTQYF. CDR3 in DNA: TGTGCCAGCAGCCCATGGTGGCGGGAAAGGTCAGATACGCAGTATTTT.

V gene TRBV5-1 combines with J gene TRBJ2-6, with a possible D match to TRBD1 (5 bases). Per the germline V gene, CDR1 is SGHRS and CDR2 is YFSETQ. The CDR3 sequence is 16 residues long. V was shortened by 1 base and J by 3 bases, with 11 bases between the two germline ends. This CDR3 is CASSLSGNFGANVLTF. The CDR3 nucleotides read TGCGCCAGCAGCTTGTCAGGGAACTTTGGGGCCAACGTCCTGACTTTC.

This clonotype was observed a few times. The rearrangement links TRBV27 to TRBJ2-7; D gene uncertain. V lost 7 bases, J lost 3 bases, and 13 bases lay in between. The V gene's germline CDR1 is MNHEY and CDR2 SMNVEV (reference sequence). This CDR3 region has 13 residues. Written as DNA, the CDR3 is TGTGCCAGCAAAAACCCCCTGGTCTACGAGCAGTACTTC. Its protein product is CASKNPLVYEQYF.

The chain joins TRBV5-1 to TRBJ1-2; a possible D gene is TRBD1 (5 bases). CDR3 length: 13 residues. Germline V gene lookup returns CDR1 SGHRS and CDR2 YFSETQ. V was trimmed by 6 bases and J by 4 bases, leaving 13 bases between them. The chain's CDR3 is CASTTGPGYGYTF. The CDR3, as DNA: TGCGCCAGCACTACAGGACCGGGCTATGGCTACACCTTC.

The chain has TRBV12-3 or TRBV12-4 and TRBJ2-5; 11 bases are a match to TRBD2. The CDR3 sequence is 16 residues long. V lost 6 bases, J lost 3 bases, and 9 bases stayed unmatched. The CDR3 coding sequence is TGTGCCAGCAGCTTGACCCTAGCGGGAGGCAAAGAGACCCAGTACTTC. This sequence encodes CASSLTLAGGKETQYF.

V is TRBV4-2 and J is TRBJ2-7, with 10 nucleotides matching TRBD2. CDR1 is LGHNA and CDR2 is YNFKEQ in the germline V gene. V lost 3 bases and J lost 7; bases outside the gene matches: 12. The CDR3 sequence is 16 residues long. The CDR3 DNA is TGTGCCAGCAGCCATCGTATTGGACTAGCGGAGGGGGAGCAGTACTTC. It is translated as CASSHRIGLAEGEQYF.

This chain connects TRBV7-2 to TRBJ1-2; TRBD1 is a possible D gene (6 bases). This CDR3 has 18 amino acids. Trimming cost V 5 bases and J 5 bases, with 27 bases left between them. Germline V gives CDR1 SGHTA, CDR2 FQGNSA. The CDR3 DNA reads as TGTGCCAGCAGCCTCGCTCTGACGAAGAGACAGGCTCGGTATGGCTACACCTTC. It is translated as CASSLALTKRQARYGYTF.

This clonotype occurred a few times. The V gene is TRBV4-1, the J gene TRBJ1-2, with TRBD1 matching 8 bases. V was clipped by 0 bases and J by 3 bases; unmatched bases: 9. The CDR3 loop spans 17 amino acids. CDR1 and CDR2 (germline): MGHRA, YSYEKL. The CDR3 DNA sequence: TGCGCCAGCAGCCAAGAAGCAGGGGGCTCCATCGACTATGGCTACACCTTC. This gives the protein CASSQEAGGSIDYGYTF.

This rearrangement joins TRBV7-9 to TRBJ2-1; 10 bases match TRBD2. The junction had 4 bases not matched to a gene; V was cut back by 2 bases and J by 9 bases. Germline CDR1 SEHNR, CDR2 FQNEAQ (reference sequence). The CDR3 is made up of 14 amino acids. CDR3 bases: TGTGCCAGCAGCTTATCCCTAGCGGGAGCTGAGCAGTTCTTC. Translation: CASSLSLAGAEQFF.

This chain links TRBV7-6 with TRBJ2-1; perhaps TRBD2 as D (5 bases). Germline assignment: CDR1 SGHVS and CDR2 FNYEAQ. Trimming pared 5 bases from V and 5 bases from J, leaving 13 bases between. This CDR3 contains 14 residues. Written as DNA, the CDR3 is TGTGCCAGCAGCCGATTCCAGGAGGACAATGAGCAGTTCTTC. Its translation is CASSRFQEDNEQFF.

This clonotype has a count of ten or more. The chain is built from TRBV4-3 and TRBJ2-6; the D gene is possibly TRBD2 (5 bases). CDR3 length: 16 residues. Trimming stripped 5 bases from V and 0 bases from J, with 11 bases between. From germline, CDR1 is LGHNA and CDR2 YSLEER. The CDR3 loop reads CASSKQRGSGANVLTF. CDR3 coding DNA: TGCGCCAGCAGCAAGCAACGGGGCTCTGGGGCCAACGTCCTGACTTTC.

This chain connects TRBV27 to TRBJ2-1, with D possibly TRBD2 on 6 matching bases. The CDR3 length is 14 residues. Germline CDR1 reads MNHEY; CDR2 reads SMNVEV (reference sequence). Trimming stripped 8 bases from V and 6 bases from J, with 17 bases between. The CDR3 bases are TGTGCCAGCTCCCCCGGGACTTTAGGCAATGAGCAGTTCTTC. Encoded protein: CASSPGTLGNEQFF.

The chain couples TRBV29-1 to TRBJ1-2; no clear D. The CDR3 contains 16 residues. V shed 8 bases and J shed 3 bases, with 25 bases lying between them. The germline CDR1 and CDR2 sequences are SQVTM and ANQGSEA. CDR3 loop: CSFNDGPAGSDYGYTF. The CDR3 nucleotides read TGCAGCTTCAACGACGGACCCGCCGGATCTGACTATGGCTACACCTTC.